This TCR beta chain appears in the sequencing data of a study of blood T cell repertoires in COVID-19. Looking at the study overall: Some COVID-19 samples were acute and others convalescent; all came from the United States, Italy and Spain. Sample material is recorded as cDNA or gDNA derived from T cells, B-cell-depleted T cells, or PBMCs.

Original methodology: Reference gene primer amplification yielded estimated nucleated cell counts. Some clones are missing from TCRdb's copy, which holds only in-frame ones; the method was immunoSEQ multiplex PCR. The D gene and trimming were derived from the DNA, and the V and J assignments and clone size from that table. This table holds about 120,000 clones, 85% to 90% found once. The length of the CDR3 is 14 residues. Trimming removed 5 bases from V and 4 bases from J, with 11 bases in between. Germline V CDR1 and CDR2: MDHEN, SYDVKM. This clone was recorded once. The chain couples TRBV28 to TRBJ2-2; possibly TRBD2 for D (5 bases). The TCR was taken from an elderly woman with acute or convalescent COVID-19. Sequenced material: peripheral blood. CDR3 sequence reads: CASSPPRGTGELFF. The CDR3 DNA follows: TGTGCCAGCAGTCCTCCCCGGGGCACCGGGGAGCTGTTTTTT.